One sample yielded the 8 T cell receptor beta chains listed below, sequenced in a study of blood T cell repertoires in COVID-19. Sequenced by immunoSEQ multiplex PCR; TCRdb stores in-frame clones only, minus some. Among under 75,000 clones, more than 60% were seen once, and the ten largest hold more than 15%. Sequences were obtained from peripheral blood. The receptors originated from a woman aged 50 to 60 with active or convalescent COVID-19.

V and J are TRBV29-1 and TRBJ2-2, with a weak D call TRBD2 (5 bases). Germline V gene lookup returns CDR1 SQVTM and CDR2 ANQGSEA. Deletions cut 4 bases from V and 5 bases from J, with 20 bases between. This CDR3 contains 16 residues. CDR3 DNA sequence: TGCAGCGTTGTAGCGCGGAGCCAGTTTATGACCGGGGAGCTGTTTTTT. Protein sequence: CSVVARSQFMTGELFF.

This chain links TRBV3-1 (or the pseudogene TRBV3-2) with TRBJ2-7; D call uncertain. The CDR3 length is 13 residues. Trimming removed 5 bases at V and 5 bases at J, with 13 bases between. Per germline, CDR1 LGHDT and CDR2 YNNKEL (reference sequence). CDR3 DNA sequence: TGTGCCAGCAGCTTCCGAGGAGTCGACGAGCAGTACTTC. Protein sequence: CASSFRGVDEQYF.

The chain links TRBV5-8 to TRBJ2-1; 10 bases fit TRBD2. In germline, CDR1 is SGHTS, CDR2 YDEGEE. The CDR3 is 15 residues long. Trimming at V came to 4 bases and at J to 2 bases, leaving 3 bases not matched to a gene. The CDR3 reads CASSLLAGPYNEQFF. CDR3 DNA: TGTGCCAGCAGCCTACTAGCGGGGCCCTACAATGAGCAGTTCTTC.

This clone has just one count. The chain is built from TRBV20-1 and TRBJ2-1; no reliable D call. The CDR3 length is 13 residues. The germline V and J ends were trimmed by 3 bases and 4 bases, with 10 bases remaining between them. The germline V gene encodes CDR1 DFQATT and CDR2 SNEGSKA (reference sequence). In DNA, the CDR3 is TGCAGTGCTAGTCGACTCGGATACAATGAGCAGTTCTTC. Encoded protein: CSASRLGYNEQFF.

This chain joins TRBV9 and TRBJ1-3; D unresolved. V was clipped by 5 bases and J by 0 bases, with 15 bases between them. The CDR3 loop spans 16 amino acids. Looked up from germline, CDR1 is SGDLS and CDR2 is YYNGEE. CDR3 loop: CASSFRHAGSGNTIYF. The CDR3 coding sequence is TGTGCCAGCAGTTTCCGACACGCAGGCTCTGGAAACACCATATATTTT.

Regarding this clone: At the DNA level, this CDR3 is encoded by other sequences in the same sample as well. The rearrangement uses TRBV18 and TRBJ2-7, with TRBD2 identical over 11 bases. CDR1 and CDR2 (germline): KGHSH, LQKENI. This CDR3 has 14 residues. The trim removed 5 bases at V and 2 bases at J, leaving 2 bases unmatched. CDR3 in amino acids: CASSSTSGTYEQYF. CDR3 bases: TGTGCCAGCTCATCGACTAGCGGGACCTACGAGCAGTACTTC.

Notes on this clone: The same CDR3 can be traced to other DNA sequences in this sample. The chain uses TRBV5-1 and TRBJ2-5, with 7 bases matching TRBD1. CDR1 SGHRS and CDR2 YFSETQ come from the germline V gene. The CDR3 consists of 13 residues. J lost 4 bases, V lost 3 bases, and 3 bases had no gene match. Written as DNA, the CDR3 is TGCGCCAGCAGCTGGGCAGGGGGAGAGACCCAGTACTTC. This codes for CASSWAGGETQYF.

The DNA for the CDR3 is TGTGCCAGTAGTATCGGTATCACTGAAGCTTTCTTT. It specifies CASSIGITEAFF. J is TRBJ1-1 and V is TRBV19; D unresolved. The CDR3 is 12 residues long. Germline V lookup: CDR1 LNHDA, CDR2 SQIVND (reference sequence). Between the trimmed V and J ends, which lost 3 bases and 4 bases, there was a span of 6 bases. The full variable domain, its missing parts supplied by reference TRBV19 and TRBJ1-1, is DGGITQSPKYLFRKEGQNVTLSCEQNLNHDAMYWYRQDPGQGLRLIYYSQIVNDFQKGDIAEGYSVSREKKESFPLTVTSAQKNPTAFYLCASSIGITEAFFGQGTRLTVV.